These 32 T cell receptor beta chains were sequenced from one sample in a study of shared clonotypes between healthy human individuals. The table came from immunoSEQ multiplex PCR; TCRdb's copy has only in-frame clones and leaves some out. The table shows more than 500,000 clones, with 85% to 95% occurring only once. Terminally differentiated effector memory CD45RA+ cells were excluded by CCR7 positive selection of CD45RO-negative cells. The sample taken for sequencing was naive CD8+ T cells sorted from blood. These receptors originate from a woman aged 25 to 39 in good health.

The chain carries TRBV29-1 and TRBJ2-7; D tentatively reads TRBD1 or TRBD2 (5 bases each). In germline, CDR1 is SQVTM, CDR2 ANQGSEA. The V gene lost 2 bases and the J gene lost 4 bases, with 12 bases spanning the gap. The CDR3 covers 13 residues. CDR3 sequence (DNA): TGCAGCGTTGAAATCGAGGGGAGTTACGAGCAGTACTTC. Protein sequence: CSVEIEGSYEQYF.

This chain links TRBV7-9 with TRBJ2-3; no clear D gene. The germline CDR1 and CDR2 sequences are SEHNR and FQNEAQ (reference sequence). The CDR3 runs to 11 residues. The V end was cut by 3 bases, the J end by 13 bases, with 11 bases between. CDR3 sequence (DNA): TGTGCCAGCAGCTTTACGCCTCCGGAGTATTTT. Amino acid sequence: CASSFTPPEYF.

The chain uses TRBV23-1 and TRBJ1-6, with 8 bases matching TRBD1. TRBV23-1 is marked as an open reading frame, function uncertain. Trimming took 0 bases from V and 9 from J; bases not matched to a gene: 10. This CDR3 contains 17 residues. The CDR3 DNA sequence: TGCGCCAGCAGTCAATCGGCCCAGGGGGCATTTAGTTCACCCCTCCACTTT. Its translation is CASSQSAQGAFSSPLHF.

The V and J genes are TRBV18 and TRBJ2-1; 7 positions agree with TRBD2. Germline CDR1 reads KGHSH; CDR2 reads LQKENI. Unmatched junction bases numbered 4, after V lost 5 bases and J lost 0 bases. The CDR3 runs 15 residues. The CDR3 spells CASSASGSSYNEQFF. In DNA form, the CDR3 reads TGTGCCAGCTCAGCTAGCGGCAGCTCCTACAATGAGCAGTTCTTC.

The chain is built from TRBV7-9 and TRBJ2-7; D remains ambiguous. Trimming shortened V by 2 bases and J by 0 bases, and 14 bases separated the two germline ends. CDR3 length: 16 amino acids. Germline CDR1 is SEHNR and CDR2 is FQNEAQ (reference sequence). The CDR3 sequence: CASSLSIHLSSYEQYF. CDR3 DNA sequence: TGTGCCAGCAGCTTATCTATACACCTGAGCTCCTACGAGCAGTACTTC.

The chain combines TRBV10-3 with TRBJ1-1, with a tentative D call TRBD1 (6 bases). The germline CDR1 and CDR2 sequences are ENHRY and SYGVKD. Deletions cut 3 bases from V and 1 base from J, with 21 bases between. The CDR3 has 18 residues. The CDR3 loop is CAISDLFVVGAENTEAFF. The CDR3 nucleotides read TGTGCCATCAGTGACCTCTTTGTTGTGGGGGCAGAGAACACTGAAGCTTTCTTT.

This chain's CDR3 is CASSQRVTRPDRGNQPQHF. CDR3 in DNA: TGCGCCAGCAGCCAGAGGGTTACTAGACCGGACAGGGGTAATCAGCCCCAGCATTTT. The V and J genes are TRBV4-1 and TRBJ1-5, with 9 bases fitting TRBD1. Looked up from germline, CDR1 is MGHRA and CDR2 is YSYEKL. J lost 4 bases, V lost 3 bases, and 16 bases had no gene match. The CDR3 runs 19 residues.

The chain has TRBV27 and TRBJ1-5; D perhaps matches TRBD1 (5 bases). The V end lost 8 bases, the J end lost 0 bases, and 20 bases lay between the germline ends. CDR3 length: 17 residues. In germline, CDR1 is MNHEY, CDR2 SMNVEV (reference sequence). The CDR3 DNA sequence: TGTGCCAGCCGCCCGGAGCACCGAGGGGATAGCAATCAGCCCCAGCATTTT. It is translated as CASRPEHRGDSNQPQHF.

This sequence joins TRBV10-2 and TRBJ1-1, with a weak D call TRBD1 (5 bases). The CDR3 is 12 amino acids. Trimming cost V 11 bases and J 11 bases, with 21 bases left between them. Germline V gene lookup returns CDR1 WSHSY and CDR2 SAAADI. For the CDR3, the DNA is TGCGCCGGTACCGGGGCCCAGGGCAGGGCTTTCTTT. This sequence encodes CAGTGAQGRAFF.

The chain combines TRBV5-6 with TRBJ2-5; 7 bases line up with TRBD1. The germline V gene encodes CDR1 SGHDT and CDR2 YYEEEE. Losses at the gene ends were 2 bases for V and 12 bases for J; bases not matched to a gene: 7. The CDR3 has 12 residues. CDR3 protein: CASSFLGQWEYF. The CDR3 nucleotides read TGTGCCAGCAGCTTTTTGGGACAGTGGGAGTACTTC.

The chain links TRBV28 to TRBJ1-2; D remains unclear. V was cut by 5 bases and J by 3 bases, with 19 bases left in between. In germline, CDR1 is MDHEN, CDR2 SYDVKM. The CDR3 sequence is 16 residues long. The CDR3 nucleotides are TGTGCCAGCAGTCTACTCGTAGGGAATAGGGACTATGGCTACACCTTC. Translating it yields CASSLLVGNRDYGYTF.

V is TRBV28 and J is TRBJ2-7; TRBD1 agrees at 7 bases. The V segment lost 7 bases and the J segment 7 bases; nucleotides outside the gene matches: 13. Germline V gene lookup returns CDR1 MDHEN and CDR2 SYDVKM. The CDR3 has 14 residues. The CDR3 DNA sequence: TGTGCCAGCACCATACTAGGGGGCCTAGGTGAGCAGTACTTC. Translated, it gives CASTILGGLGEQYF.

The chain combines TRBV6-4 with TRBJ2-1, with 7 bases fitting TRBD2. Germline values: CDR1 MRHNA, CDR2 SNTAGT. After removal of 3 bases from V and 14 bases from J, the junction contained 4 bases not matched to a gene. CDR3 size: 11 residues. The chain's CDR3 is CASSEGGLKFF. CDR3 sequence (DNA): TGTGCCAGCAGTGAGGGGGGGTTAAAGTTCTTC.

V is TRBV27 and J is TRBJ2-1; 7 bases are a match to TRBD2. There are 15 residues in the CDR3. Germline V gives CDR1 MNHEY, CDR2 SMNVEV (reference sequence). Trimming took 5 bases from V and 3 from J; bases not matched to a gene: 7. CDR3 sequence: CASSRGSGGYNEQFF. The CDR3, as DNA: TGTGCCAGCAGTCGCGGGAGTGGGGGCTACAATGAGCAGTTCTTC.

This rearrangement joins TRBV7-9 to TRBJ2-2; 7 bases map to TRBD1. V lost 9 bases to trimming and J lost 0 bases; unmatched junction nucleotides: 4. The CDR3 has 14 amino acids. Germline loops: CDR1 SEHNR, CDR2 FQNEAQ (reference sequence). For the CDR3, the DNA is TGTGCCAGTTACAGGGGCCCGAACACCGGGGAGCTGTTTTTT. Encoded protein: CASYRGPNTGELFF.

This clone was detected a few times. The V gene is TRBV13, the J gene TRBJ1-4; 8 bases line up with TRBD1. The CDR3 is made up of 14 amino acids. Germline V CDR1 and CDR2: PRHDT, FYEKMQ (reference sequence). The trim removed 4 bases at V and 10 bases at J, leaving 8 bases unmatched. CDR3 residues: CASSSDRVFGKLFF. The CDR3, as DNA: TGTGCCAGCAGCTCGGACAGGGTCTTTGGAAAACTGTTTTTT.

This clone showed up just a few times. CDR3 amino acids: CASTRQASNTEAFF. In DNA, the CDR3 is TGTGCCAGCACCAGACAGGCCTCGAACACTGAAGCTTTCTTT. The J gene is TRBJ1-1, the V gene TRBV5-4; TRBD1 is a possible D gene (6 bases). Per germline, CDR1 SGHNT and CDR2 YYREEE (reference sequence). V shed 6 bases and J shed 1 base, with 13 bases lying between them. This CDR3 has 14 amino acids.

In this sample, this clone turned up once. The chain has TRBV28 and TRBJ1-1; the D gene is possibly TRBD1 (5 bases). Germline V gene lookup returns CDR1 MDHEN and CDR2 SYDVKM. With 3 bases removed from V and 3 bases from J, the gap between germline ends came to 11 bases. CDR3 length: 14 amino acids. CDR3 DNA: TGTGCCAGCAGTTTTGTAACGGGGGACACTGAAGCTTTCTTT. This gives the protein CASSFVTGDTEAFF.

The CDR3 loop reads CASSQHALAGVVAYNEQFF. The CDR3 DNA reads as TGCGCCAGCAGCCAGCACGCACTAGCGGGAGTAGTCGCCTACAATGAGCAGTTCTTC. The V call is TRBV4-1, the J call TRBJ2-1, with 11 bases aligning to TRBD2. V was pared by 3 bases and J by 2 bases, with 12 bases of the junction left unmatched. Germline values: CDR1 MGHRA, CDR2 YSYEKL. The CDR3 loop spans 19 amino acids.

This rearrangement joins TRBV5-6 to TRBJ1-1, with D possibly being TRBD1 (6 bases). V was pared by 1 base and J by 1 base, with 8 bases between. Germline V gene data show CDR1 as SGHDT and CDR2 as YYEEEE. The CDR3 totals 14 residues. The CDR3 nucleotides read TGTGCCAGCAGCTTGTCACAGGGGAACACTGAAGCTTTCTTT. It codes for CASSLSQGNTEAFF.

J is TRBJ1-3 and V is TRBV27; D is ambiguous. CDR1 and CDR2 (germline): MNHEY, SMNVEV (reference sequence). Trimming cost V 5 bases and J 7 bases, with 12 bases left between them. The CDR3 runs 13 residues. CDR3 region: CASSPLLSNTIYF. The CDR3 coding sequence is TGTGCCAGCAGTCCACTCCTATCGAACACCATATATTTT.

This chain joins TRBV28 and TRBJ1-1; D is unresolved. The V gene lost 5 bases and the J gene lost 2 bases, with 12 bases spanning the gap. Germline V CDR1 and CDR2: MDHEN, SYDVKM. The CDR3 length is 14 residues. DNA of the CDR3: TGTGCCAGCAGTCTCTCGGGGTATAACACTGAAGCTTTCTTT. Translated, it gives CASSLSGYNTEAFF.

V usage is TRBV5-6 and J usage is TRBJ1-1; no clear D gene. The germline V and J ends were trimmed by 1 base and 3 bases, with 19 bases remaining between them. Germline V gene lookup returns CDR1 SGHDT and CDR2 YYEEEE. The CDR3 runs to 17 residues. CDR3 bases: TGTGCCAGCAGCTTGAAAGTCCGGTGGGAGGGCGACACTGAAGCTTTCTTT. Residues: CASSLKVRWEGDTEAFF.

The chain is built from TRBV6-6 and TRBJ2-3; TRBD1 might be the D (5 bases). Germline CDR1 and CDR2: MNHNY and SVGAGI (reference sequence). The length of the CDR3 is 13 residues. V lost 5 bases to trimming and J lost 1 base, with 7 bases between them. This CDR3 is CASSQQGTDTQYF. DNA of the CDR3: TGTGCCAGCAGTCAACAGGGCACAGATACGCAGTATTTT.

V gene TRBV6-1 combines with J gene TRBJ1-5, with 7 bases that match TRBD1. CDR1 is MNHNS, CDR2 SASEGT, per germline. The V segment lost 7 bases and the J segment 0 bases; nucleotides outside the gene matches: 3. The CDR3 totals 14 residues. In DNA form, the CDR3 reads TGTGCCAGCACTACAGGGGATAGCAATCAGCCCCAGCATTTT. This encodes CASTTGDSNQPQHF.

The rearrangement joins TRBV28 to TRBJ2-7; no definite D call. V was clipped by 7 bases and J by 2 bases, with 24 bases between them. Per the germline V gene, CDR1 is MDHEN and CDR2 is SYDVKM. CDR3 size: 17 residues. CDR3 in DNA: TGTGCCAGCAAACAAGCCACTATCCGACTCCCGGCCTACGAGCAGTACTTC. Amino acid sequence: CASKQATIRLPAYEQYF. Variable domain in full (rest from reference TRBV28 and TRBJ2-7): DVKVTQSSRYLVKRTGEKVFLECVQDMDHENMFWYRQDPGLGLRLIYFSYDVKMKEKGDIPEGYSVSREKKERFSLILESASTNQTSMYLCASKQATIRLPAYEQYFGPGTRLTVT.

The chain uses TRBV5-8 and TRBJ2-7, with 8 nucleotides matching TRBD2. The J segment lost 7 bases and the V segment lost 4 bases, leaving 10 bases of the junction unmatched. CDR1 SGHTS and CDR2 YDEGEE come from the germline V gene. The CDR3 has 14 residues. CDR3 coding DNA: TGTGCCAGCAGCCCGGGGGGGCCCGGAGGGGAGCAGTACTTC. Residues: CASSPGGPGGEQYF.

V gene TRBV7-8 combines with J gene TRBJ2-5; 9 bases are a match to TRBD2. CDR3 length equals 18 residues. With 3 bases clipped from V and 2 bases from J, the junction kept 13 bases outside the gene matches. Germline CDR1 SGHVS, CDR2 FQNEAQ. CDR3 sequence reads: CASSFGASGNQRQETQYF. DNA for the CDR3: TGTGCCAGCAGCTTTGGAGCTAGCGGGAATCAGCGGCAAGAGACCCAGTACTTC.

The V gene is TRBV11-3, the J gene TRBJ2-3; TRBD2 aligns across 8 bases. Germline V CDR1 and CDR2: SGHNT, YENEEA. With V trimmed by 5 bases and J by 2 bases, 6 bases remained unmatched. The CDR3 consists of 15 residues. The CDR3 loop is CASSLYGRDTDTQYF. The CDR3 bases are TGTGCCAGCAGCCTATACGGGAGGGACACAGATACGCAGTATTTT. The full variable domain, its missing parts supplied by reference TRBV11-3 and TRBJ2-3, is EAGVVQSPRYKIIEKKQPVAFWCNPISGHNTLYWYLQNLGQGPELLIRYENEEAVDDSQLPKDRFSAERLKGVDSTLKIQPAELGDSAVYLCASSLYGRDTDTQYFGPGTRLTVL.

The rearrangement uses TRBV14 and TRBJ2-6, with D uncertain. With 5 bases removed from V and 0 bases from J, the gap between germline ends came to 14 bases. CDR1 SGHDN and CDR2 FVKESK come from the germline V gene. The CDR3 consists of 17 residues. The CDR3 DNA sequence: TGTGCCAGCAGCGAAGGAAACTTTCGCTCTGGGGCCAACGTCCTGACTTTC. Translating it yields CASSEGNFRSGANVLTF.

The chain carries TRBV7-6 and TRBJ2-2; D may be TRBD1 (6 bases). V was shortened by 9 bases and J by 6 bases, with 20 bases between the two germline ends. The CDR3 runs to 15 residues. CDR1 SGHVS and CDR2 FNYEAQ come from the germline V gene. The CDR3 nucleotides are TGTGCCAGTTCCCTCGGGCAGGGGAAAGCCGGGGAGCTGTTTTTT. Translated, it gives CASSLGQGKAGELFF. Variable domain in full (rest from reference TRBV7-6 and TRBJ2-2): GAGVSQSPRYKVTKRGQDVALRCDPISGHVSLYWYRQALGQGPEFLTYFNYEAQQDKSGLPNDRFSAERPEGSISTLTIQRTEQRDSAMYRCASSLGQGKAGELFFGEGSRLTVL.

Comment on this clone: In the same sample, other DNA sequences code for this CDR3. The chain joins TRBV5-4 to TRBJ2-5; unclear D gene. This CDR3 contains 13 residues. Germline CDR1 is SGHNT and CDR2 is YYREEE (reference sequence). V gave up 0 bases and J gave up 3 bases, with 6 bases separating them. CDR3 amino acids: CASSLEREETQYF. CDR3 coding DNA: TGTGCCAGCAGCTTGGAACGTGAAGAGACCCAGTACTTC.